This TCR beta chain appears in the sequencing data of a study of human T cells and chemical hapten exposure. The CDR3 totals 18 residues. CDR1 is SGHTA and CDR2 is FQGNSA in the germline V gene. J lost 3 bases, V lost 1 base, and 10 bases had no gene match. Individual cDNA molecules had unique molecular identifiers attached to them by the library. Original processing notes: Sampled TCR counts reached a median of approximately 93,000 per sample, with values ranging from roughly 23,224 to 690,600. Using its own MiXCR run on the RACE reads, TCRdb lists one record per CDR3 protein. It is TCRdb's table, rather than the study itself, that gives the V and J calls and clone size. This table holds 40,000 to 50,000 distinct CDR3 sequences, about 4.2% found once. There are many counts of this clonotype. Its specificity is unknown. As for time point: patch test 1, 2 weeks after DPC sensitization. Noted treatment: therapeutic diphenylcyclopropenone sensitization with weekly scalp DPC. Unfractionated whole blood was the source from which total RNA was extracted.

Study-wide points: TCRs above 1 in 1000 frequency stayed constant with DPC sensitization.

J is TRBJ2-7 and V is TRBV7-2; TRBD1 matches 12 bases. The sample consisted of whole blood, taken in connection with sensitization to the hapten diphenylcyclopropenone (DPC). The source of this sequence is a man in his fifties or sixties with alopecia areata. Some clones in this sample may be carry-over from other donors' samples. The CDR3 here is CASSLGDPGTGGLYEQYF. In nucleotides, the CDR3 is TGTGCCAGCAGCTTAGGGGATCCCGGGACAGGGGGCCTCTACGAGCAGTACTTC. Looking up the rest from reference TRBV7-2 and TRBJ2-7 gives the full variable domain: GAGVSQSPSNKVTEKGKDVELRCDPISGHTALYWYRQSLGQGLEFLIYFQGNSAPDKSGLPSDRFSAERTGGSVSTLTIQRTQQEDSAVYLCASSLGDPGTGGLYEQYFGPGTRLTVT.